This TCR beta chain derives from a study of blood T cell repertoires in COVID-19. Profiling relied on immunoSEQ multiplex PCR, and the TCRdb table lists in-frame clones only, not all of them. The table shows 330,000 or so clones, with 87% occurring only once. This CDR3 is 14 amino acids long. Trimming shortened V by 0 bases and J by 2 bases, and 9 bases separated the two germline ends. CDR1 and CDR2 from the germline V gene are SGHRS and YFSETQ. This clone was observed a single time. The V and J genes are TRBV5-1 and TRBJ2-7; TRBD1 might be the D (6 bases). What was sequenced was peripheral blood. The sequence derives from a young man with COVID-19, enrolled during active disease. Written as DNA, the CDR3 is TGCGCCAGCAGCTTGGGACAGGCCGCCTACGAGCAGTACTTC. This codes for CASSLGQAAYEQYF.